The present TCR beta chain was sequenced within a study of T cell responses to AZD1222 COVID-19 vaccine. General observations from the study: No day 14 peak samples; only post-peak repertoires were characterized.

Pooled together were second doses at about 4 or about 12 weeks. This clone was recorded once. No antigen is known for it. Germline V gives CDR1 SGHTA, CDR2 FQGNSA. The CDR3 has 13 amino acids. Trimming removed 6 bases from V and 4 bases from J, with 12 bases in between. Method: immunoSEQ multiplex PCR; TCRdb's copy keeps in-frame clones and lacks some. The sample yields over 150,000 clones, 70% to 90% seen once. The V call is TRBV7-2, the J call TRBJ1-1; D is uncertain. This receptor was taken from an adult who received the AZD1222 COVID-19 vaccine. Sequences were derived from peripheral blood, sampled 28 days after the second AZD1222 dose. The CDR3 DNA reads TGTGCCAGCAGGCCCACAAGAAGCACTGAAGCTTTCTTT. Its translation: CASRPTRSTEAFF.